This T cell receptor (beta chain) was sequenced during a study of blood T cell repertoires in COVID-19. Study overall: Researchers got acute and convalescent COVID-19 samples from the United States, Italy and Spain. Sources were T cells, B-cell-depleted T cells, or PBMCs; the material itself was cDNA or gDNA.

It was during active infection that Seattle patients were enrolled and then longitudinally followed. Methods used by the authors: Quantification of nucleated cells was approximated via reference gene primer amplification. Sequenced by immunoSEQ multiplex PCR; TCRdb stores in-frame clones only, minus some. V and J calls and clone size follow that table, whereas D and trimming were derived from the DNA. The table has about 150,000 clones, around 91% seen once. This CDR3 comprises 15 residues. Trimming left V 5 bases short and J 0 bases short, with 11 bases between. Germline values: CDR1 SEHNR, CDR2 FQNEAQ (reference sequence).

The chain has TRBV7-9 and TRBJ1-3; D uncertain. The sample taken for sequencing was peripheral blood. This receptor was taken from a man younger than 35 with COVID-19, enrolled during active disease. CDR3 protein: CASSTRRGSGNTIYF. The CDR3 nucleotides read TGTGCCAGCAGCACCCGACGGGGCTCTGGAAACACCATATATTTT.